In this sample, the clone carrying this TCR beta chain turned up once. Its antigen is as yet unknown. It was with 60 Vbeta and 13 Jbeta primers that the PCR ran. Some clones are missing from TCRdb's copy, which holds only in-frame ones; the method was immunoSEQ multiplex PCR. The table records about 150,000 clones, around 84% of them present only once. The data stem from a study of cytomegalovirus exposure and HLA in healthy donors. Points from the study as a whole: For cytomegalovirus status, the classifier reportedly gave diagnoses with high specificity and sensitivity. As a later analysis showed, a missense DCLRE1C variant was linked to trimming of TCR beta V- and J-genes. Researchers reported that a few CMV-associated chains were confirmed in vitro as CMV antigen-specific.

CDR1 and CDR2 (germline): SGHDT, YYEEEE. The CDR3 is 15 amino acids. The ends were cut back, 2 bases at V and 0 bases at J, with 11 bases in the middle. The sample consisted of PBMCs. The chain combines TRBV5-6 with TRBJ1-1, with no clear D. The TCR comes from a woman aged 40 to 55 in good health and CMV-seropositive. The CDR3 reads CASSFYGNMNTEAFF. CDR3 sequence (DNA): TGTGCCAGCAGCTTCTACGGGAACATGAACACTGAAGCTTTCTTT.